The T cell receptor (beta chain) under discussion was sequenced for a study of T cell repertoires in cytomegalovirus infection. Study overall: As its CMV epitopes, the study selected recently identified HLA-C-restricted and well-studied HLA-B-restricted targets. It was the public TCR beta signatures that indicated both CMV infection and matching HLA type.

Broader study findings: HLA-C-restricted CMV-specific TCR beta clonotypes were dominant in the ex vivo response.

This clonotype turned up a few times. The antigen remains unidentified. CDR3 length: 16 residues. V was clipped by 9 bases and J by 0 bases, with 15 bases between them. CDR1 and CDR2 from the germline V gene are SNHLY and FYNNEI. MiXCR, applied by TCRdb to the reads, yields one record per CDR3 protein. The sample shows about 920,000 distinct CDR3 sequences, about 33% of them seen only once. The source is a human donor in good health (CMV status not recorded). Some clones in this sample may be carry-over from other donors' samples. The V gene is TRBV2, the J gene TRBJ2-6; D may be TRBD1 (6 bases). This material consisted of cultured CD8+ T cells from PBMCs, taken from culture after CMV antigen stimulation. CDR3 DNA sequence: TGTGCCAGTTTTGAAAGACAGGCCTCTGGGGCCAACGTCCTGACTTTC. Translated, it gives CASFERQASGANVLTF.